The source of this T cell receptor beta chain is a study of long-term antiretroviral therapy in people with HIV. The study, taken as a whole, reports: Clones that expanded before ART (that is, prior to treatment) dominated the repertoire at all time points.

This clone was seen just once. The target antigen is unknown. The authors ran the immunoSEQ assay, v3.0, at survey level. Method: immunoSEQ multiplex PCR; TCRdb's copy keeps in-frame clones and lacks some. The sample records about 36,000 clones, about 93% being singletons. This CDR3 has 15 residues. Germline V gene lookup returns CDR1 SGDLS and CDR2 YYNGEE. V lost 4 bases, J lost 3 bases, and 17 bases lay in between. The V call is TRBV9, the J call TRBJ2-7; D possibly corresponds to TRBD1 (5 bases). The material was unsorted PBMCs, obtained 4.1 years after starting antiretroviral therapy. The receptor was isolated from a woman aged 45 to 65 with HIV. This CDR3 reads CASSPYQGTFYEQYF. The CDR3 DNA reads TGTGCCAGCAGCCCTTACCAGGGAACATTCTACGAGCAGTACTTC.